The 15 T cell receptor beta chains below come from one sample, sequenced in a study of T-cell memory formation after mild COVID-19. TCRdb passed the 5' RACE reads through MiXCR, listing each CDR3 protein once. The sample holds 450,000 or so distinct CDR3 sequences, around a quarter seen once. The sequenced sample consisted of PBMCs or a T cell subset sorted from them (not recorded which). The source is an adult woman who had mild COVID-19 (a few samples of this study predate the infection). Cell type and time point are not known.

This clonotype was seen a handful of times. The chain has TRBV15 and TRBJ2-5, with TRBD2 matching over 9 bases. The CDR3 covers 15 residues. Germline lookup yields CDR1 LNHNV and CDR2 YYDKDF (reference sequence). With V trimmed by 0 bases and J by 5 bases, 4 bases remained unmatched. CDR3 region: CATSRDRLAGETQYF. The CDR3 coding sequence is TGTGCCACCAGCAGAGATCGGCTAGCGGGGGAGACCCAGTACTTC.

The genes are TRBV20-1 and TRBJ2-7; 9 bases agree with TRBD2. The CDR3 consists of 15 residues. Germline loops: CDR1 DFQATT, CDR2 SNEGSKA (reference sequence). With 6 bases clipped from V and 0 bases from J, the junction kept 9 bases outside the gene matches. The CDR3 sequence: CSAPRGSGSSYEQYF. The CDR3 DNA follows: TGCAGTGCCCCTCGGGGTAGCGGGAGCTCCTACGAGCAGTACTTC.

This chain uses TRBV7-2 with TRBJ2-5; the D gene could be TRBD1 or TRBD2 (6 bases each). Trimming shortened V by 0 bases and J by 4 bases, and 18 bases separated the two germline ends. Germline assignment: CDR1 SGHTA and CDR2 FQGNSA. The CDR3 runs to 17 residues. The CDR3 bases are TGTGCCAGCAGCTTAGCGAAATTTTCGGGGGCCGCAGAGACCCAGTACTTC. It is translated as CASSLAKFSGAAETQYF.

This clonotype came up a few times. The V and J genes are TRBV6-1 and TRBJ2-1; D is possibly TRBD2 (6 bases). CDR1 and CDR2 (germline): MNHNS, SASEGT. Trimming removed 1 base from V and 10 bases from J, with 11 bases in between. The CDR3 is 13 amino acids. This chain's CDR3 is CASSEGPRGEQFF. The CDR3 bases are TGTGCCAGCAGTGAAGGCCCCCGGGGGGAGCAGTTCTTC.

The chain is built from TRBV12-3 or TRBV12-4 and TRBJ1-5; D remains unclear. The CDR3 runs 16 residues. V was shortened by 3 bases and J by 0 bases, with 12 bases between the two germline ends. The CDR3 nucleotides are TGTGCCAGCAGTTTGGTTCAACACAGTAGCAATCAGCCCCAGCATTTT. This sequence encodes CASSLVQHSSNQPQHF.

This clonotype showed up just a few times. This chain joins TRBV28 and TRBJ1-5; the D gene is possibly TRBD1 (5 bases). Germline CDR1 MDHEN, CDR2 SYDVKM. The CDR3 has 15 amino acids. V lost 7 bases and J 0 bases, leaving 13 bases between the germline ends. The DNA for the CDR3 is TGTGCCAGCAAAGGGGCGGGAAATAGCAATCAGCCCCAGCATTTT. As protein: CASKGAGNSNQPQHF.

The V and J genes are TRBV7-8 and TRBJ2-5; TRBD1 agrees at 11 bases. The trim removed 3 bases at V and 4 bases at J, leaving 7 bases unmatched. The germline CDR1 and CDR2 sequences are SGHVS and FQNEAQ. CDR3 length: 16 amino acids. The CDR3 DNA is TGTGCCAGCAGCTTGGACACCGGGACAGGGGGAGAGACCCAGTACTTC. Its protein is CASSLDTGTGGETQYF.

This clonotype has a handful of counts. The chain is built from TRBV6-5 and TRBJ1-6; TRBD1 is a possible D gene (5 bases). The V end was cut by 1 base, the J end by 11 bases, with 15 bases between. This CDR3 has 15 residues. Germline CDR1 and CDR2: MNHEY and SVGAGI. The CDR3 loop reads CASSYYWDLRAPLHF. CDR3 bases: TGTGCCAGCAGTTACTACTGGGACCTAAGGGCACCCCTCCACTTT.

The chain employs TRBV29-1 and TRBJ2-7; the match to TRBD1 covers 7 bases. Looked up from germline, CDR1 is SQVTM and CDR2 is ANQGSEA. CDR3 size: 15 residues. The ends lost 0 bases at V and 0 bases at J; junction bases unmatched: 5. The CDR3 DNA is TGCAGCGTTGAAGACGGACAGGAAAGCTCCTACGAGCAGTACTTC. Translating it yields CSVEDGQESSYEQYF.

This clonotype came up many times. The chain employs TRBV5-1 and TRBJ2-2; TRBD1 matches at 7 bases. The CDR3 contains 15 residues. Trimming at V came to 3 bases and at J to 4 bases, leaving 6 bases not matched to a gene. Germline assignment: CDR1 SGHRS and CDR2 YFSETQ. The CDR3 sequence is CASSSRQGLTGELFF. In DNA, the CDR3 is TGCGCCAGCAGCTCGAGACAGGGCCTCACCGGGGAGCTGTTTTTT.

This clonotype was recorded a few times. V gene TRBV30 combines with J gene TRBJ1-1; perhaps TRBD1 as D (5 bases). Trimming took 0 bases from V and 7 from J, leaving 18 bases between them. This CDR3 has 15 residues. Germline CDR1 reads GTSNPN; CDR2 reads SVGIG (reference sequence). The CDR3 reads CAWSVRGPNKGEAFF. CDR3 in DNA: TGTGCCTGGAGTGTACGGGGACCCAACAAGGGTGAAGCTTTCTTT.

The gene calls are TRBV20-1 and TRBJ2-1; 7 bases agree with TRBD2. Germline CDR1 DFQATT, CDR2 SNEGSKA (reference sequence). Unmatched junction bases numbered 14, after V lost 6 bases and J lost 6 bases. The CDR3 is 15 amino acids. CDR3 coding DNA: TGCAGTGCCCCAGTTCGGGGGGAGGGCCTCAATGAGCAGTTCTTC. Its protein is CSAPVRGEGLNEQFF.

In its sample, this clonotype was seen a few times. CDR3 loop: CASSQSSGVWEQFF. In nucleotides, the CDR3 is TGTGCCAGCAGCCAATCGTCGGGGGTTTGGGAGCAGTTCTTC. This chain uses TRBV3-1 with TRBJ2-1; TRBD2 might be the D (6 bases). V was cut by 2 bases and J by 10 bases, with 15 bases left in between. The CDR3 length is 14 residues. From germline, CDR1 is LGHDT and CDR2 YNNKEL (reference sequence).

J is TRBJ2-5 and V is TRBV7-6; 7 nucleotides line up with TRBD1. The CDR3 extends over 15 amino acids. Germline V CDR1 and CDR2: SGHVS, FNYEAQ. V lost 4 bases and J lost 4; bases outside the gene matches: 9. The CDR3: CASSYQQGMAETQYF. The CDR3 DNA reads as TGTGCCAGCAGCTACCAACAGGGGATGGCAGAGACCCAGTACTTC.

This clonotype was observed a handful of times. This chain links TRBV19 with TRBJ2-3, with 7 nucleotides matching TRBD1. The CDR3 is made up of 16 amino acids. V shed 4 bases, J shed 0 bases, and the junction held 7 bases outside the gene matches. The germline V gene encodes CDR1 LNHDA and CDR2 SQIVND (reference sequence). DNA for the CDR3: TGTGCCAGTAGTACCGGACAGGCGGCTAGCACAGATACGCAGTATTTT. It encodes CASSTGQAASTDTQYF. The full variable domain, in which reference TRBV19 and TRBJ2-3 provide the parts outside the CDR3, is DGGITQSPKYLFRKEGQNVTLSCEQNLNHDAMYWYRQDPGQGLRLIYYSQIVNDFQKGDIAEGYSVSREKKESFPLTVTSAQKNPTAFYLCASSTGQAASTDTQYFGPGTRLTVL.